This paragraph covers one TCR beta chain sequence. The germline gives CDR1 MNHEY, CDR2 SMNVEV (reference sequence). This CDR3 is 15 amino acids long. V lost 4 bases to trimming and J lost 0 bases; unmatched junction nucleotides: 5. This record comes from a study of CD8 T cells in Susac syndrome. Random hexamers were used to reverse transcribe the RNA input (about 0.45 to 1 ug). TCRdb re-called the immunoSEQ multiplex PCR reads with MiXCR, one entry per CDR3 protein. Among 200,000 to 250,000 distinct CDR3 sequences, 95% were seen once, and the ten largest hold 0.085% to 0.095%. Input material: CD4+ T cells from PBMCs. The J gene is TRBJ1-1, the V gene TRBV27, with 7 bases lining up with TRBD1. The sequence was obtained from a human donor with multiple sclerosis. CDR3: CASSSTGVLNTEAFF. CDR3 bases: TGTGCCAGCAGTTCCACAGGGGTCCTGAACACTGAAGCTTTCTTT.